The sequence of this TCR beta chain was determined in a study of blood T cell repertoires in COVID-19. Study context: There were acute and convalescent COVID-19 samples, and they came from the United States, Italy and Spain. Nucleic acid was either cDNA or gDNA, and it came from T cells, B-cell-depleted T cells, or PBMCs.

The CDR3 consists of 15 residues. Germline V gene sequence: CDR1 LNHDA, CDR2 SQIVND (reference sequence). V shed 3 bases, J shed 6 bases, and the junction held 11 bases outside the gene matches. As originally analysed: Estimated nucleated cell counts came from reference gene primer amplification. Data came from immunoSEQ multiplex PCR; TCRdb stores just in-frame clones and leaves some out. Clone size and the V and J calls come from that table; the DNA yielded D and trimming. This table holds about 150,000 clones, roughly 84% found once. Sequencing was performed on peripheral blood. This clonotype was sampled from a woman aged 50 to 65 with acute or convalescent COVID-19. This chain uses TRBV19 with TRBJ2-7; 7 positions match TRBD1. The CDR3 DNA reads TGTGCCAGTAGTATGATTCAGGGGGAACGAGGCGAGCAGTACTTC. Amino acid sequence: CASSMIQGERGEQYF.